Sequencing of this T cell receptor beta chain was carried out in a study of T cell repertoires in cytomegalovirus infection. Overall study context: Alongside well-studied HLA-B-restricted CMV epitopes, recently identified HLA-C-restricted CMV epitopes were also used. Public TCR beta signature analysis indicated the presence of both CMV infection and matching HLA type.

CDR1 and CDR2 (germline): MDHEN, SYDVKM. V was clipped by 7 bases and J by 4 bases, with 17 bases between them. The CDR3 sequence is 15 residues long. In this sample, this clonotype turned up a few times. Its specificity is unknown. One entry per CDR3 protein, called by TCRdb with MiXCR from the reads. The sample holds roughly 180,000 distinct CDR3 sequences, about 22% seen once. Study results and limitations: Across the ex vivo response, the dominant clonotypes were HLA-C-restricted CMV-specific TCR beta clonotypes. Carriage of CMV together with the relevant HLA was identifiable through cumulative public TCR beta family frequency.

The receptor comes from a human donor in good health (CMV status not recorded). Some clones in this sample may be carry-over from other donors' samples. This chain joins TRBV28 and TRBJ2-1; no reliable D call. Here the sequenced sample was CD8+ T cells from cultured PBMCs, taken from culture after CMV antigen stimulation. CDR3 loop: CASTPLRTRYNEQFF. As DNA, the CDR3 is TGTGCCAGCACCCCCCTCCGGACCCGTTACAATGAGCAGTTCTTC.